The next 14 T cell receptor beta chains were all read from a single sample in a study of PD-L1 blockade in urothelial cancer. Here immunoSEQ multiplex PCR was the method, and the copy in TCRdb shows in-frame clones only, minus some. Found here are 60,000 to 75,000 clones, around 85% of them singletons; the top ten hold about 15%. Noted time point: pretreatment peripheral blood. The input for sequencing was PBMCs, taken around atezolizumab (anti-PD-L1) treatment. The receptors were sampled from a man aged 60 to 69 with urothelial cancer.

V gene TRBV5-6 combines with J gene TRBJ1-6; D is possibly TRBD1 (5 bases). From germline, CDR1 is SGHDT and CDR2 YYEEEE. Trimming cost V 2 bases and J 6 bases, with 12 bases left between them. The CDR3 is made up of 15 amino acids. CDR3 DNA: TGTGCCAGCAGCTTTAGGGGAGGGAGTAATTCACCCCTCCACTTT. Its protein product is CASSFRGGSNSPLHF.

This chain connects TRBV5-1 to TRBJ2-3; the match to TRBD2 covers 8 bases. This CDR3 has 14 residues. J gave up 13 bases and V 4 bases, and 14 bases lay outside the gene matches. Germline assignment: CDR1 SGHRS and CDR2 YFSETQ. CDR3 residues: CASSLAQSGTREYF. CDR3 bases: TGCGCCAGCAGCCTAGCCCAATCCGGGACTAGGGAGTATTTT.

V gene TRBV4-1 combines with J gene TRBJ1-5, with 7 positions matching TRBD1. The CDR3 runs to 16 residues. Germline CDR1 and CDR2: MGHRA and YSYEKL. With V trimmed by 4 bases and J by 4 bases, 10 bases remained unmatched. The CDR3 protein is CASSPGKGARNQPQHF. CDR3 DNA sequence: TGCGCCAGCAGCCCAGGCAAGGGGGCGAGAAATCAGCCCCAGCATTTT.

The chain couples TRBV4-3 to TRBJ2-7; 7 bases line up with TRBD2. Germline CDR1 and CDR2: LGHNA and YSLEER. The CDR3 spans 14 residues. J lost 3 bases, V lost 4 bases, and 6 bases had no gene match. The CDR3 DNA reads TGCGCCAGCAGCCCAGGAAGGGAGGGCTACGAGCAGTACTTC. Residues: CASSPGREGYEQYF.

This sequence joins TRBV30 and TRBJ1-5; D remains ambiguous. This CDR3 has 13 residues. The germline V gene has CDR1 GTSNPN and CDR2 SVGIG (reference sequence). Trimming shortened V by 0 bases and J by 3 bases, and 6 bases separated the two germline ends. The DNA for the CDR3 is TGTGCCTGGAGTGTAGACAACAATCAGCCCCAGCATTTT. Its protein product is CAWSVDNNQPQHF.

The genes are TRBV6-1 and TRBJ1-1, with 11 bases that match TRBD1. Germline lookup yields CDR1 MNHNS and CDR2 SASEGT. CDR3 size: 13 residues. The V segment lost 6 bases and the J segment 11 bases; nucleotides outside the gene matches: 8. The CDR3 protein is CASRVGQGAGAFF. The CDR3 DNA reads TGTGCCAGCAGAGTAGGACAGGGGGCGGGGGCTTTCTTT.

This chain joins TRBV9 and TRBJ2-2, with 8 positions matching TRBD2. The CDR3 runs 17 residues. Looked up from germline, CDR1 is SGDLS and CDR2 is YYNGEE. Trimming took 3 bases from V and 6 from J; bases not matched to a gene: 13. The CDR3 region has the DNA TGTGCCAGCAGCGCCTTATCGGGGCGGGGGGCCGCCGGGGAGCTGTTTTTT. Amino acid sequence: CASSALSGRGAAGELFF.

The chain links TRBV18 to TRBJ1-1; tentative D call: TRBD1 (6 bases). The CDR3 has 15 residues. Germline CDR1 KGHSH, CDR2 LQKENI. V shed 2 bases and J shed 2 bases, with 12 bases lying between them. The CDR3: CASSPVRGENTEAFF. DNA for the CDR3: TGTGCCAGCTCACCAGTCAGGGGCGAAAACACTGAAGCTTTCTTT.

DNA for the CDR3: TGTGCCAGCTTCCCGGGACTAGCGGGGTCCTCCTACGAGCAGTACTTC. Translated: CASFPGLAGSSYEQYF. The chain couples TRBV28 to TRBJ2-7; 13 bases fit TRBD2. V gave up 8 bases and J gave up 0 bases; unmatched junction bases: 7. Germline assignment: CDR1 MDHEN and CDR2 SYDVKM. This CDR3 has 16 residues.

V gene TRBV19 combines with J gene TRBJ1-4; the match to TRBD1 covers 8 bases. Trimming took 10 bases from V and 8 from J; bases not matched to a gene: 15. Germline-derived CDR1 and CDR2 are LNHDA and SQIVND (reference sequence). There are 15 residues in the CDR3. The CDR3 DNA reads TGTGCCAATAAAATACGGACAGGGCTAAAAGAAAAACTGTTTTTT. Protein sequence: CANKIRTGLKEKLFF.

The V and J genes are TRBV19 and TRBJ2-5; 8 bases match TRBD2. Trimming cost V 5 bases and J 4 bases; bases outside gene matches: 9. Per the germline V gene, CDR1 is LNHDA and CDR2 is SQIVND (reference sequence). This CDR3 has 15 residues. For the CDR3, the DNA is TGTGCCAGTAGTTCCCCCCGGGCGGGGGGAGAGACCCAGTACTTC. This sequence encodes CASSSPRAGGETQYF.

The chain combines TRBV19 with TRBJ2-2; the match to TRBD2 covers 10 bases. There are 20 residues in the CDR3. V shed 4 bases, J shed 7 bases, and the junction held 21 bases outside the gene matches. Germline CDR1 and CDR2: LNHDA and SQIVND (reference sequence). The CDR3 coding sequence is TGTGCCAGTAGTAAGGGGGGACTAGCGAGCCCCTCTCGGTTGAGCGGGGAGCTGTTTTTT. This sequence encodes CASSKGGLASPSRLSGELFF.

The chain uses TRBV5-6 and TRBJ2-3; TRBD2 matches 8 bases. V was pared by 4 bases and J by 5 bases, with 3 bases of the junction left unmatched. CDR1 and CDR2 from the germline V gene are SGHDT and YYEEEE. The CDR3 totals 13 residues. CDR3 amino acids: CASSRRGEDTQYF. The CDR3 coding sequence is TGTGCCAGCAGCCGGCGGGGGGAAGATACGCAGTATTTT.

The rearrangement uses TRBV18 and TRBJ2-7, with D perhaps matching TRBD1 (6 bases). Germline V gives CDR1 KGHSH, CDR2 LQKENI. This CDR3 has 15 amino acids. Trimming took off 2 bases at V and 2 bases at J, with 13 bases between the two ends. CDR3 amino acids: CASSPVGGDAYEQYF. The CDR3 bases are TGTGCCAGCTCACCAGTAGGGGGTGATGCCTACGAGCAGTACTTC.